This T cell receptor beta chain was found in a study of T-cell memory formation after mild COVID-19. Germline CDR1 is SGHKS and CDR2 is YYEKEE (reference sequence). V was shortened by 6 bases and J by 5 bases, with 15 bases between the two germline ends. The CDR3 has 14 residues. UMIs and sample barcodes were carried by the TCR alpha and TCR beta cDNA libraries that 5'RACE produced using constant-segment primers. TCRdb called the 5' RACE reads again in MiXCR, with one record for every CDR3 protein. Seen here are about 190,000 distinct CDR3 sequences, more than 9% observed once, and the top ten hold 3% to 3.5%. With regard to this clonotype: What it binds is unknown.

Whole-study findings and limits: For second-wave clones that peaked at day 37, SARS-CoV-2 specificity went unverified. In pre-infection memory, a portion of responding clones appeared, which suggested that cross-reactive memory joined. There was a balanced CD4/CD8 profile in clones contracting day 15 to 85, and later expanders leaned CD4+.

The chain combines TRBV5-5 with TRBJ1-5; the D is unclear. Sequencing was performed on PBMCs or a T cell subset sorted from them (not recorded which). This sequence was found in a man aged 18 to 29 who had mild COVID-19 (a few samples of this study predate the infection). Cell type and time point are not known. The CDR3 loop is CASMPAWADQPQHF. The CDR3 region has the DNA TGTGCCAGCATGCCAGCATGGGCGGATCAGCCCCAGCATTTT.